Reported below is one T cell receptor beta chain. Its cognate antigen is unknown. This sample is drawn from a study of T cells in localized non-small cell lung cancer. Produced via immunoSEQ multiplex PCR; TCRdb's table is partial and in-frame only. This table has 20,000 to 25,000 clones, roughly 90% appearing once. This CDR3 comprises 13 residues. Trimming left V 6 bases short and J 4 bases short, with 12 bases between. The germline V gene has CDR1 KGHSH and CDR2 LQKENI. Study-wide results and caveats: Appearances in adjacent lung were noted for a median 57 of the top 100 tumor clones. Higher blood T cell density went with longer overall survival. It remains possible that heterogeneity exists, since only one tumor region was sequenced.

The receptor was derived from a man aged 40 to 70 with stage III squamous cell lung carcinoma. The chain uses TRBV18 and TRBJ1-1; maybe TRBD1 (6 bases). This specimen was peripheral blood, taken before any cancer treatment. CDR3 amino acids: CASSRDTSTEAFF. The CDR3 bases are TGTGCCAGCTCGCGGGACACGAGCACTGAAGCTTTCTTT.